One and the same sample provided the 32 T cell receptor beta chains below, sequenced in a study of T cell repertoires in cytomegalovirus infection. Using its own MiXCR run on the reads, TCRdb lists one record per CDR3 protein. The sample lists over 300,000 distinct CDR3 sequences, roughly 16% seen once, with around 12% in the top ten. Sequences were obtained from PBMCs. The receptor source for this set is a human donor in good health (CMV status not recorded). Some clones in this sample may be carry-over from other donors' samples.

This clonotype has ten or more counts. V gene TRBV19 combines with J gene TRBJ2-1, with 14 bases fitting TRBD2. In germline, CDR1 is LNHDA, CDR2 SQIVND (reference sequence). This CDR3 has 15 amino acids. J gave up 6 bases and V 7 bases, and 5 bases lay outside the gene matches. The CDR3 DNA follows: TGTGCCAGTATCACGACTAGCGGGGGGGCCAATGAGCAGTTCTTC. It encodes CASITTSGGANEQFF.

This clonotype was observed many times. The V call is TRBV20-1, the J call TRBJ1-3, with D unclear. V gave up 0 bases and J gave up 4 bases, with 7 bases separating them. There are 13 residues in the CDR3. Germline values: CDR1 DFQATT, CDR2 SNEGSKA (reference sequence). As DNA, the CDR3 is TGCAGTGCTAGAGATCTGGACGGAAACACCATATATTTT. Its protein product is CSARDLDGNTIYF.

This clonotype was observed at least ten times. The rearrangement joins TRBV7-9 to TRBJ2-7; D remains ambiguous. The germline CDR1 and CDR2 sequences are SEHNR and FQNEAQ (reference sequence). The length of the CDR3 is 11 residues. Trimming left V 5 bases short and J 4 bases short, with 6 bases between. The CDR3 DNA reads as TGTGCCAGCAGCGCTCCTTACGAGCAGTACTTC. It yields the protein CASSAPYEQYF.

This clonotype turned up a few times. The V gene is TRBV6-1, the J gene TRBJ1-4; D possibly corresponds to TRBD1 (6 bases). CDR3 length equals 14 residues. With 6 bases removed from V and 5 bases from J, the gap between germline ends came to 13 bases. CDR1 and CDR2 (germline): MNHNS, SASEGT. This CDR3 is CASSKGVANEKLFF. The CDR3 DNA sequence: TGTGCCAGCAGCAAGGGGGTGGCCAATGAAAAACTGTTTTTT.

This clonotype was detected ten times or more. CDR3 residues: CASSLVTGELFF. The CDR3 DNA is TGTGCCAGCAGCTTAGTCACCGGGGAGCTGTTTTTT. This chain joins TRBV7-2 and TRBJ2-2, with D unresolved. This CDR3 is 12 amino acids long. The V end lost 1 base, the J end lost 4 bases, and 1 base lay between the germline ends. Germline V gene data show CDR1 as SGHTA and CDR2 as FQGNSA. The full variable domain, with the rest looked up from reference TRBV7-2 and TRBJ2-2, is GAGVSQSPSNKVTEKGKDVELRCDPISGHTALYWYRQSLGQGLEFLIYFQGNSAPDKSGLPSDRFSAERTGGSVSTLTIQRTQQEDSAVYLCASSLVTGELFFGEGSRLTVL.

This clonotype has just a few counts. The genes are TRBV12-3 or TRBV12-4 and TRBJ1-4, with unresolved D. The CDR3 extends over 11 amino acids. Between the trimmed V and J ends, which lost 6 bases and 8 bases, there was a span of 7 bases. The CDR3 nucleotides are TGTGCCAGCAGGGTGAACGAAAAACTGTTTTTT. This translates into CASRVNEKLFF.

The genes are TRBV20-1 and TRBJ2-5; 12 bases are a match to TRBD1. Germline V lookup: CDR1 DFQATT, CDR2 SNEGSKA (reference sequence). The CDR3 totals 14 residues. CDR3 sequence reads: CTSKGQGAGETQYF. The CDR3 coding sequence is TGCACCTCCAAGGGACAGGGGGCGGGGGAGACCCAGTACTTC.

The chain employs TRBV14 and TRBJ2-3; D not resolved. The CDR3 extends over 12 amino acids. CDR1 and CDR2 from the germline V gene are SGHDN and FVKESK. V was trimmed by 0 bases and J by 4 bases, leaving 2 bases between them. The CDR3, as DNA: TGTGCCAGCAGCCAAGATCCAGATACGCAGTATTTT. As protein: CASSQDPDTQYF.

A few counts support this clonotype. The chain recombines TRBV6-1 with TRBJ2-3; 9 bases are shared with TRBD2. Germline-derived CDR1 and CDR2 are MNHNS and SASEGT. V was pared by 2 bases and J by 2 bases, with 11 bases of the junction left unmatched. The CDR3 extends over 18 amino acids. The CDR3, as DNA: TGTGCCAGCAGTGAAAGGGGGTTCGCGGGGGGGCTCACAGATACGCAGTATTTT. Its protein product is CASSERGFAGGLTDTQYF.

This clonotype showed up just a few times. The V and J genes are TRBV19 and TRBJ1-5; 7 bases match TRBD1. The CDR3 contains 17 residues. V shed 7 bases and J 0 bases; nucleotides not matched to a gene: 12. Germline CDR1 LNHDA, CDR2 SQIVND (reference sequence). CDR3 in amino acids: CASTDPTGENSNQPQHF. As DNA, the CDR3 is TGTGCCAGTACCGATCCAACAGGGGAAAATAGCAATCAGCCCCAGCATTTT.

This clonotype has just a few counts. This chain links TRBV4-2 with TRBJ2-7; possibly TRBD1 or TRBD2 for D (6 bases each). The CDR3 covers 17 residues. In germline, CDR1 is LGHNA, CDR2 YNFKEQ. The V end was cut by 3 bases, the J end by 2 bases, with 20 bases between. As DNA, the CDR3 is TGTGCCAGCAGCCACCTCGTAAGGGGGGCAGGCGCCTACGAGCAGTACTTC. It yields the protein CASSHLVRGAGAYEQYF.

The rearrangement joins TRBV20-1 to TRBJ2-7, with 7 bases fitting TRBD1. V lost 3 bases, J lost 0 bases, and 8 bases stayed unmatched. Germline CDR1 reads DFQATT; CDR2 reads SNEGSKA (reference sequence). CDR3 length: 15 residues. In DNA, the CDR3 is TGCAGTGCTAGCGATATGGGGACAGCCTCCTACGAGCAGTACTTC. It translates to CSASDMGTASYEQYF.

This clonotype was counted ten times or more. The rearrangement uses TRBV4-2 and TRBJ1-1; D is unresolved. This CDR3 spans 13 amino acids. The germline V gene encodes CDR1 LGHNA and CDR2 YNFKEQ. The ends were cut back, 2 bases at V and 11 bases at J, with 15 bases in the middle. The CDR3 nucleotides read TGTGCCAGCAGCCAATCGTCAGTTGGTGAGGCTTTCTTT. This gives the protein CASSQSSVGEAFF.

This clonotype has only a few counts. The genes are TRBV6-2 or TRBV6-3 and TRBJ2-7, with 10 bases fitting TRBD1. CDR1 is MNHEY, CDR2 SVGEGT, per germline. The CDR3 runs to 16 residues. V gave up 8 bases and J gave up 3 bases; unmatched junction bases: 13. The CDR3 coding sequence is TGTGCCAGCTCCGGGGCTCCGGGACAGGGGATCTACGAGCAGTACTTC. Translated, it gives CASSGAPGQGIYEQYF.

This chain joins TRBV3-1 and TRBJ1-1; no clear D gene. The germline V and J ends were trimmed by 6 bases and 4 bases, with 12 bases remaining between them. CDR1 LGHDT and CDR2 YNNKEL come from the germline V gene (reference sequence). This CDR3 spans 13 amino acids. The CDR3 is CASRQFSGTEAFF. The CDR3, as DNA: TGTGCCAGCAGACAATTTTCGGGCACTGAAGCTTTCTTT.

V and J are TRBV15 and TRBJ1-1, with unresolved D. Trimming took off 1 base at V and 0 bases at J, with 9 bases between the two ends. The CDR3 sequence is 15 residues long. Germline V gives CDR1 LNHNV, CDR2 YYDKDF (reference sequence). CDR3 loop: CATSRAGSMNTEAFF. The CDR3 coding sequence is TGTGCCACCAGCAGAGCGGGCTCAATGAACACTGAAGCTTTCTTT. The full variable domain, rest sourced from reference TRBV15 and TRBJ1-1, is DAMVIQNPRYQVTQFGKPVTLSCSQTLNHNVMYWYQQKSSQAPKLLFHYYDKDFNNEADTPDNFQSRRPNTSFCFLDIRSPGLGDTAMYLCATSRAGSMNTEAFFGQGTRLTVV.

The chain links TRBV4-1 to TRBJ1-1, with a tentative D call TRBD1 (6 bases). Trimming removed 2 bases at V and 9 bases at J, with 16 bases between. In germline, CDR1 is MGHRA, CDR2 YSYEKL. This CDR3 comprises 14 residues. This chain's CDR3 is CASSQLGAPGKAFF. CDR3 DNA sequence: TGCGCCAGCAGCCAACTGGGGGCCCCGGGAAAAGCTTTCTTT.

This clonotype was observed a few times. This chain's CDR3 is CSARGGAGDTQYF. CDR3 bases: TGCAGTGCTAGGGGGGGGGCTGGAGATACGCAGTATTTT. The chain recombines TRBV20-1 with TRBJ2-3; TRBD2 is a possible D gene (7 bases). V lost 3 bases, J lost 5 bases, and 12 bases lay in between. The CDR3 totals 13 residues. Germline CDR1 and CDR2: DFQATT and SNEGSKA (reference sequence).

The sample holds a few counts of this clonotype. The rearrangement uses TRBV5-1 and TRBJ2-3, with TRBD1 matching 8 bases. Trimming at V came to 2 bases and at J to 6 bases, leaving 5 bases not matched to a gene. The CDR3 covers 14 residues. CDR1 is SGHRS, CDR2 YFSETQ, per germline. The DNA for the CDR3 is TGCGCCAGCAGCTTCACAGGGGGTGAGGATACGCAGTATTTT. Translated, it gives CASSFTGGEDTQYF.

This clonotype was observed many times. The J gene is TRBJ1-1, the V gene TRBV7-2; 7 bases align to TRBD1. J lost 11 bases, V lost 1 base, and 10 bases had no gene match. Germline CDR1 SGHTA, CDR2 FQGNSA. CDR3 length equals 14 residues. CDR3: CASSLDRGRLGAFF. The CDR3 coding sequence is TGTGCCAGCAGCTTAGATAGGGGGCGGTTGGGGGCTTTCTTT.

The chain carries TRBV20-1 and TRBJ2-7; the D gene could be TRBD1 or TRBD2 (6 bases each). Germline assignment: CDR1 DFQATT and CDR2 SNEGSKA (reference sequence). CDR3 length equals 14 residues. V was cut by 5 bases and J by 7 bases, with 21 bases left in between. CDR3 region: CSAPQTGGGSEQYF. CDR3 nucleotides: TGCAGTGCTCCTCAAACCGGAGGGGGAAGTGAGCAGTACTTC.

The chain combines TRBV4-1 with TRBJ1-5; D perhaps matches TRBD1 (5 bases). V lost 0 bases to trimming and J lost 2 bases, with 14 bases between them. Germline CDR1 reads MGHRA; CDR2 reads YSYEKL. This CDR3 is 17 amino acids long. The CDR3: CASSQDPKGPGNQPQHF. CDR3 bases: TGCGCCAGCAGCCAAGATCCCAAGGGGCCAGGCAATCAGCCCCAGCATTTT.

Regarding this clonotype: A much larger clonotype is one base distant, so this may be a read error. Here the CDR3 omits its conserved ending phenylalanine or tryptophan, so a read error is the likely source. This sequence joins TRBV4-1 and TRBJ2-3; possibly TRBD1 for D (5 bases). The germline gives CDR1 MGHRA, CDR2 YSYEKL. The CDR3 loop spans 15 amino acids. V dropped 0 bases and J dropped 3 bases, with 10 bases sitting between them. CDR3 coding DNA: TGCGCCAGCAGCCAAGACAGCAGGGTGACAGATACGCAGTATTTG. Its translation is CASSQDSRVTDTQYL.

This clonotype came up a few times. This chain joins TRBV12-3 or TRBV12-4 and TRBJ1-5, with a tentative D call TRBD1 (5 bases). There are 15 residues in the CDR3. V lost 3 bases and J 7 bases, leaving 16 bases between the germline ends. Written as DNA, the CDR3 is TGTGCCAGCAGTTTCGGGGGGGTGGGCGGCCAGCCCCAGCATTTT. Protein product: CASSFGGVGGQPQHF.

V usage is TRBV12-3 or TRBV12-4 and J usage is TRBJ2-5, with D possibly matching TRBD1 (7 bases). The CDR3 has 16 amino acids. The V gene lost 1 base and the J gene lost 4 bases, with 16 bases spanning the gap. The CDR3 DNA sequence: TGTGCCAGCAGTTTAGAGCAGGGGGGTGTCGTAGAGACCCAGTACTTC. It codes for CASSLEQGGVVETQYF.

The DNA for the CDR3 is TGTGCCATCAGTGAAGGGAATCTCGGAACTTTCTTT. It translates to CAISEGNLGTFF. The chain uses TRBV10-3 and TRBJ1-1, with D unclear. Germline loops: CDR1 ENHRY, CDR2 SYGVKD. The CDR3 runs to 12 residues. Trimming cost V 3 bases and J 12 bases, with 14 bases left between them.

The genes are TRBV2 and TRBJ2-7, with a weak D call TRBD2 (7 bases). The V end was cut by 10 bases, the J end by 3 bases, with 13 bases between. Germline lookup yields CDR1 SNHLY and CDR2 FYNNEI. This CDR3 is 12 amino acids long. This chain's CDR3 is CAKGGGSYEQYF. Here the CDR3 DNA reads TGTGCCAAAGGGGGGGGGAGCTACGAGCAGTACTTC.

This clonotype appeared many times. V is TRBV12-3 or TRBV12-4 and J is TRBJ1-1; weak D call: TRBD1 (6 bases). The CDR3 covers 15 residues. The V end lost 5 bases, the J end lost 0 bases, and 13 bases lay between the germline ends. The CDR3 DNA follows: TGTGCCAGCAGTCCCATGGACAGACTGAACACTGAAGCTTTCTTT. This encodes CASSPMDRLNTEAFF.

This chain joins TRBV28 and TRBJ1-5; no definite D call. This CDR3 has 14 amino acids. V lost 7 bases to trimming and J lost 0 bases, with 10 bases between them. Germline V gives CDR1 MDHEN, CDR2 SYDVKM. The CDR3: CASNVAPSNQPQHF. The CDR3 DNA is TGTGCCAGCAACGTGGCCCCTAGCAATCAGCCCCAGCATTTT. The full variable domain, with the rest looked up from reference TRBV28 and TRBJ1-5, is DVKVTQSSRYLVKRTGEKVFLECVQDMDHENMFWYRQDPGLGLRLIYFSYDVKMKEKGDIPEGYSVSREKKERFSLILESASTNQTSMYLCASNVAPSNQPQHFGDGTRLSIL.

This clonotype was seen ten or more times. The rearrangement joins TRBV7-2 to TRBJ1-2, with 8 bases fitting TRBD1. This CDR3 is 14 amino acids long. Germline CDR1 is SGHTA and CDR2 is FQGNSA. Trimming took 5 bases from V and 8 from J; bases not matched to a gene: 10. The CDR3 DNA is TGTGCCAGCAGCCGGACGACAGGGGAAGGAGGCTACACCTTC. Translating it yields CASSRTTGEGGYTF.

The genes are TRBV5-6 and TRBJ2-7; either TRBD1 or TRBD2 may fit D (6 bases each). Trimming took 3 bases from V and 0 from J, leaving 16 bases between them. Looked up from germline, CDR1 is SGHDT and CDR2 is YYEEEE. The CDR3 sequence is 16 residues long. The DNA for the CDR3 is TGTGCCAGCAGCTACCTTGGGGGGCTTAGCTCCTACGAGCAGTACTTC. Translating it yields CASSYLGGLSSYEQYF.

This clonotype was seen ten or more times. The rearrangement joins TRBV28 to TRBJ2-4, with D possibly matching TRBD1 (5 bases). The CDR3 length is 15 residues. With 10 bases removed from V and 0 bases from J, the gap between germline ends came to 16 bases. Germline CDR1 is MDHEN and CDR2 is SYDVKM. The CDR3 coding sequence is TGTGCCACAAACAGGCCCGGCCTAGCCAAAAACATTCAGTACTTC. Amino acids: CATNRPGLAKNIQYF.